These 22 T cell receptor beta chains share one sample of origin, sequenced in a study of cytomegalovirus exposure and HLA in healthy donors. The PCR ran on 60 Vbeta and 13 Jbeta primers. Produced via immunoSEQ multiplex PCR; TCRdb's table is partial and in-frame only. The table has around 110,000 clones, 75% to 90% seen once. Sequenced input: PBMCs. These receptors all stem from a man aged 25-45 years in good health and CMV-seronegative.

The CDR3: CASSRRLGGEQFF. The CDR3 bases are TGTGCCAGCAGTCGACGACTAGGAGGTGAGCAGTTCTTC. The chain links TRBV28 to TRBJ2-1, with D possibly TRBD2 on 6 matching bases. The length of the CDR3 is 13 residues. Trimming pared 5 bases from V and 9 bases from J, leaving 14 bases between. Germline values: CDR1 MDHEN, CDR2 SYDVKM.

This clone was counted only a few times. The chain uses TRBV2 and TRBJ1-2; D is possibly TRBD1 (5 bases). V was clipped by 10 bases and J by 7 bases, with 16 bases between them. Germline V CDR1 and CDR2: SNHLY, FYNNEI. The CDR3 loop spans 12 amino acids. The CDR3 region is CAIRGAIGGYTF. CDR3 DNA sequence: TGTGCCATTAGGGGCGCAATCGGTGGCTACACCTTC.

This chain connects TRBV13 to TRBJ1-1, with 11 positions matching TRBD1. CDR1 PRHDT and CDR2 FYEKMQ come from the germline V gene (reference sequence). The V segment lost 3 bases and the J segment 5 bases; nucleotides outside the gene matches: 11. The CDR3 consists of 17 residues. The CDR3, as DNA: TGTGCCAGCAGCTTGGGGCCCGGGACAGGGGGATTGACTGAAGCTTTCTTT. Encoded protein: CASSLGPGTGGLTEAFF. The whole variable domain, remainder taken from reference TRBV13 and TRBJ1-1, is AAGVIQSPRHLIKEKRETATLKCYPIPRHDTVYWYQQGPGQDPQFLISFYEKMQSDKGSIPDRFSAQQFSDYHSELNMSSLELGDSALYFCASSLGPGTGGLTEAFFGQGTRLTVV.

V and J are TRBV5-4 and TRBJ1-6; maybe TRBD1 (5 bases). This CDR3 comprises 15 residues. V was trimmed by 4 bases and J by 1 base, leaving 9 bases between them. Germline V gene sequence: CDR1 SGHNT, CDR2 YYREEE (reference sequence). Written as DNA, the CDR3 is TGTGCCAGCAGCCCCGGGGGGTCCTATAATTCACCCCTCCACTTT. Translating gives CASSPGGSYNSPLHF.

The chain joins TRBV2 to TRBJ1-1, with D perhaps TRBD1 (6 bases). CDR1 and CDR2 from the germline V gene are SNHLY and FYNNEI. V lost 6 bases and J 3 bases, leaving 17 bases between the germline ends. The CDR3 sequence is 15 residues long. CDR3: CASSELRGPYTEAFF. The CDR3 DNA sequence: TGTGCCAGCAGCGAGCTCAGGGGCCCCTACACTGAAGCTTTCTTT. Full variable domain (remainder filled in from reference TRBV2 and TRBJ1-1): EPEVTQTPSHQVTQMGQEVILRCVPISNHLYFYWYRQILGQKVEFLVSFYNNEISEKSEIFDDQFSVERPDGSNFTLKIRSTKLEDSAMYFCASSELRGPYTEAFFGQGTRLTVV.

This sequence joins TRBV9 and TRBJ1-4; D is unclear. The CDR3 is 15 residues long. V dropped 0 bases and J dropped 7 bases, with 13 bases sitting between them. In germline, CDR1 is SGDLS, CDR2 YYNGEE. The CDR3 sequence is CASSVAAQDFEKLFF. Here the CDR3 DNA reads TGTGCCAGCAGCGTAGCCGCGCAGGATTTTGAAAAACTGTTTTTT.

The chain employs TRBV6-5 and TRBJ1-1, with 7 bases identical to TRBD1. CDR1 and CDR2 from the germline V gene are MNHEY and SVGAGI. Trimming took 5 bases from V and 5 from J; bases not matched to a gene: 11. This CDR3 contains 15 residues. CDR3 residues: CASSIYIQGGTEAFF. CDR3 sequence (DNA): TGTGCCAGCAGTATCTACATTCAGGGGGGAACTGAAGCTTTCTTT.

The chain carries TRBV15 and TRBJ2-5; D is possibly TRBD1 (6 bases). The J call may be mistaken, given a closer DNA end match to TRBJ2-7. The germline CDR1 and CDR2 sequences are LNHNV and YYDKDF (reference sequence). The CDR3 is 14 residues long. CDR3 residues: CATSRGGQFYEQYF. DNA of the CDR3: TGTGCCACCAGCAGAGGAGGACAGTTCTACGAGCAGTACTTC.

The CDR3 nucleotides are TGTGCCAGCAGCCAAGCACAAGGAGCAGGGATCAATCAGCCCCAGCATTTT. Translated, it gives CASSQAQGAGINQPQHF. The chain uses TRBV4-2 and TRBJ1-5, with D perhaps matching TRBD1 (5 bases). Trimming cost V 1 base and J 3 bases, with 16 bases left between them. Looked up from germline, CDR1 is LGHNA and CDR2 is YNFKEQ. This CDR3 spans 17 amino acids.

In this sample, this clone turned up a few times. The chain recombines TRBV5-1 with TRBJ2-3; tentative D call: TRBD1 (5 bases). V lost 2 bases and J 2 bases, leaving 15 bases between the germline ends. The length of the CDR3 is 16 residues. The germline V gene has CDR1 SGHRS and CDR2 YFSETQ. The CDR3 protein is CASSFVRAGLTDTQYF. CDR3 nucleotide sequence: TGCGCCAGCAGCTTTGTCCGGGCAGGGCTCACAGATACGCAGTATTTT. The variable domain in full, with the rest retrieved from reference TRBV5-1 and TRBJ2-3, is KAGVTQTPRYLIKTRGQQVTLSCSPISGHRSVSWYQQTPGQGLQFLFEYFSETQRNKGNFPGRFSGRQFSNSRSEMNVSTLELGDSALYLCASSFVRAGLTDTQYFGPGTRLTVL.

CDR3 sequence reads: CASKSGGALTTYEQYF. The CDR3, as DNA: TGCGCCAGCAAAAGCGGGGGGGCCCTTACAACCTACGAGCAGTACTTC. V is TRBV5-1 and J is TRBJ2-7; TRBD2 agrees at 10 bases. This CDR3 is built from 16 residues. Germline V gene sequence: CDR1 SGHRS, CDR2 YFSETQ. Trimming took 6 bases from V and 2 from J; bases not matched to a gene: 11.

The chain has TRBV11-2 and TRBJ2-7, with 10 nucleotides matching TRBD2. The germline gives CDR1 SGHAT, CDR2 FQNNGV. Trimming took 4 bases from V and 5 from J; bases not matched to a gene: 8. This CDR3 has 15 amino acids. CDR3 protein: CASSSSGGFLNEQYF. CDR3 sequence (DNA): TGTGCCAGCAGCTCTAGCGGGGGCTTCCTGAACGAGCAGTACTTC.

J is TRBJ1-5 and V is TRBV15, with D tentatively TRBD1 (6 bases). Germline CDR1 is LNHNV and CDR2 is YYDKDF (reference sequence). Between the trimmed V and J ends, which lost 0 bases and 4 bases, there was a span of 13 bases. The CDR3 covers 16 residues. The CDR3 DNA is TGTGCCACCAGCAGAGAGGGCAGGGGCCAAAATCAGCCCCAGCATTTT. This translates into CATSREGRGQNQPQHF.

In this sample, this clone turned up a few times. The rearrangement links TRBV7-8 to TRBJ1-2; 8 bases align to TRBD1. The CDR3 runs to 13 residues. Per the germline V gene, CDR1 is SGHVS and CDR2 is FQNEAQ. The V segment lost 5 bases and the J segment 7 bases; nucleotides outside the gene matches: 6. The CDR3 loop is CASSPGGLGGYTF. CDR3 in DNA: TGTGCCAGCAGCCCAGGGGGCTTGGGTGGCTACACCTTC.

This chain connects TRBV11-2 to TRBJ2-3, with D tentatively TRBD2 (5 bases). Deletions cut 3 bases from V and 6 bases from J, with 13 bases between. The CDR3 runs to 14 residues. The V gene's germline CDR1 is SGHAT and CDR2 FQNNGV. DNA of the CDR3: TGTGCCAGCAGCTTCGGGGTACCGCAGGATACGCAGTATTTT. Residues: CASSFGVPQDTQYF.

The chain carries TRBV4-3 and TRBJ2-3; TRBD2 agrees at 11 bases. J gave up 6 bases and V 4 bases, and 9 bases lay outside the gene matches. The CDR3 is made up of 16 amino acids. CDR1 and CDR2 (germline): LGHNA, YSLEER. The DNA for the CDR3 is TGCGCCAGCAGCCGAGAGGTGGCTAGCGGGAGGGATACGCAGTATTTT. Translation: CASSREVASGRDTQYF.

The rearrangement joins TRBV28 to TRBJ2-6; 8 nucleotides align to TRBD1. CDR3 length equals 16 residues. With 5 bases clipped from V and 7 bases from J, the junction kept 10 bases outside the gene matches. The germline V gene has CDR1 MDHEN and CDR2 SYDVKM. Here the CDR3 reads CASSPLGQGPANVLTF. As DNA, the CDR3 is TGTGCCAGCAGTCCTCTAGGACAGGGACCTGCCAACGTCCTGACTTTC.

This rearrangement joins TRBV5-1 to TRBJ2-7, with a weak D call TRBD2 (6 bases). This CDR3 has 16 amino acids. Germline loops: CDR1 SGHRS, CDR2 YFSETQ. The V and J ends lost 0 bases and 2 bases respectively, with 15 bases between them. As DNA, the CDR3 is TGCGCCAGCAGCTTGGGGGGGACTCTCATCCCCTACGAGCAGTACTTC. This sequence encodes CASSLGGTLIPYEQYF.

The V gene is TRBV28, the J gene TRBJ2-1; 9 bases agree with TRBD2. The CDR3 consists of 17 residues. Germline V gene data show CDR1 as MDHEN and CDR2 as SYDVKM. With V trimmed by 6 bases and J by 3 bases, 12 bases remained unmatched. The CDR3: CASSPRLAGPHYNEQFF. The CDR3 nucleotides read TGTGCCAGCAGCCCTCGCCTAGCGGGGCCCCACTACAATGAGCAGTTCTTC. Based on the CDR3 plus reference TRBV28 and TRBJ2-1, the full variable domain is DVKVTQSSRYLVKRTGEKVFLECVQDMDHENMFWYRQDPGLGLRLIYFSYDVKMKEKGDIPEGYSVSREKKERFSLILESASTNQTSMYLCASSPRLAGPHYNEQFFGPGTRLTVL.

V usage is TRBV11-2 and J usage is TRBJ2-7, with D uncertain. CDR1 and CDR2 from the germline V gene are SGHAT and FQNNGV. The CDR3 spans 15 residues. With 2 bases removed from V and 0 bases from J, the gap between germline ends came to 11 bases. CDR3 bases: TGTGCCAGCAGCTTACGACACTTGAGCTCCTACGAGCAGTACTTC. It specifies CASSLRHLSSYEQYF.

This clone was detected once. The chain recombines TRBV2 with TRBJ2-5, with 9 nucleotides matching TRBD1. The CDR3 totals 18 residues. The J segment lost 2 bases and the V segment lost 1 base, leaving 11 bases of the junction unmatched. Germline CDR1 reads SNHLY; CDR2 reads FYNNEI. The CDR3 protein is CASSEEVRGTGLQETQYF. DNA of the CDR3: TGTGCCAGCAGTGAAGAGGTCAGGGGGACAGGGTTACAAGAGACCCAGTACTTC. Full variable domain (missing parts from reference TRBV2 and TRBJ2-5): EPEVTQTPSHQVTQMGQEVILRCVPISNHLYFYWYRQILGQKVEFLVSFYNNEISEKSEIFDDQFSVERPDGSNFTLKIRSTKLEDSAMYFCASSEEVRGTGLQETQYFGPGTRLLVL.

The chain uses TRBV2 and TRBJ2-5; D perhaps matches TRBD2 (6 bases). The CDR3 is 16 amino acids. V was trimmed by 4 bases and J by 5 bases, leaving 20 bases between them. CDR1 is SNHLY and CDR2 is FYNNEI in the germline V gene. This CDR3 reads CASSAPRDLIGETQYF. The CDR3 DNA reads TGTGCCAGCAGTGCCCCCCGGGACTTAATCGGGGAGACCCAGTACTTC.